The rows below give T cell receptor beta chains drawn from one sample of a study of identical twins. TCRdb ran MiXCR on the 5' RACE reads and lists one entry per CDR3 protein. The sample yields about 240,000 distinct CDR3 sequences, over 9.5% seen once. The sample taken for sequencing was memory T cells sorted from blood. Receptors were obtained from a man in his forties or fifties in good health. CDR3s include the opening cysteine and the closing phenylalanine or tryptophan. A D gene is named only where the DNA matches it firmly. Clone size is not always given. Where it is, it says once, few, many or a class for expanded clones.

TRBV18,TRBJ2-2,NA,14,NA,TGTGCCAGCTCATCCGACAGATCCACCGGGGAGCTGTTTTTT,CASSSDRSTGELFF
TRBV6-2/TRBV6-3,TRBJ1-5,few,14,NA,TGTGCCAGCATTGGTGGGGATAGCAATCAGCCCCAGCATTTT,CASIGGDSNQPQHF
TRBV5-1,TRBJ2-5,NA,15,NA,TGCGCCAGCAGCTTTTCAGGGGCGCCGGGACTGGCCCAGTACTTC,CASSFSGAPGLAQYF
TRBV3-1,TRBJ1-4,few,14,NA,TGTGCCAGCAGCCGGGGGACGGACAATGAAAAACTGTTTTTT,CASSRGTDNEKLFF
TRBV9,TRBJ2-1,many,16,NA,TGTGCCAGCTCGATCGGAGGGCAGGGGTCGAACAATGAGCAGTTCTTC,CASSIGGQGSNNEQFF
TRBV6-1,TRBJ1-2,many,16,TRBD1,TGTGCCAGCAGTGAGGTCTCTCCCGGGACAGCCTATGGCTACACCTTC,CASSEVSPGTAYGYTF
TRBV9,TRBJ1-1,NA,14,NA,TGTGCCAGCAGCGTAGTTGTGGGGAACACTGAAGCTTTCTTT,CASSVVVGNTEAFF
TRBV20-1,TRBJ2-1,few,16,TRBD2,TGCAGTGCTAGACCACCTTGGACTAGCGGTAACAATGAGCAGTTCTTC,CSARPPWTSGNNEQFF
TRBV20-1,TRBJ1-4,many,16,NA,TGCAGTGCTAGAAGAGGACAGTTTGCAACTAATGAAAAACTGTTTTTT,CSARRGQFATNEKLFF
TRBV7-6,TRBJ1-1,few,19,TRBD1,TGTGCCAGCAGCTTAGCGTCTCAGACAGGGGAATATAGGAACACTGAAGCTTTCTTT,CASSLASQTGEYRNTEAFF
TRBV20-1,TRBJ2-7,many,13,TRBD1,TGCAGTGCTAAGGGACAGGGCGTCGACGAGCAGTACTTC,CSAKGQGVDEQYF
TRBV5-1,TRBJ2-3,many,13,TRBD2,TGCGCCAGCCGAAGCGGGGAGACAGATACGCAGTATTTT,CASRSGETDTQYF